This T cell receptor (beta chain) was captured by sequencing in a study of blood T cell repertoires in COVID-19. Study-level background: Collection of acute and convalescent COVID-19 samples took place in the United States, Italy and Spain. Nucleic acid was either cDNA or gDNA, and it came from T cells, B-cell-depleted T cells, or PBMCs.

V lost 0 bases, J lost 5 bases, and 23 bases lay in between. The germline gives CDR1 LNHDA, CDR2 SQIVND (reference sequence). The CDR3 has 19 residues. Authors' analysis steps: Estimates of nucleated cell counts were drawn from the amplification of reference gene primers. Assay: immunoSEQ multiplex PCR; the TCRdb copy retains only in-frame clones and omits some. The DNA gave D and trimming, while V, J and clone size come from that table. The sample lists 140,000 to 150,000 clones; 88% were seen once. Sequenced material: peripheral blood. The chain carries TRBV19 and TRBJ1-5; a possible D gene is TRBD1 (6 bases). The receptor was isolated from a man between 65 and 85 years old with acute or convalescent COVID-19. The CDR3 nucleotides are TGTGCCAGTAGTATAGATCAGATAGGGGGTAGGAACCCCGATCAGCCCCAGCATTTT. Translation: CASSIDQIGGRNPDQPQHF.